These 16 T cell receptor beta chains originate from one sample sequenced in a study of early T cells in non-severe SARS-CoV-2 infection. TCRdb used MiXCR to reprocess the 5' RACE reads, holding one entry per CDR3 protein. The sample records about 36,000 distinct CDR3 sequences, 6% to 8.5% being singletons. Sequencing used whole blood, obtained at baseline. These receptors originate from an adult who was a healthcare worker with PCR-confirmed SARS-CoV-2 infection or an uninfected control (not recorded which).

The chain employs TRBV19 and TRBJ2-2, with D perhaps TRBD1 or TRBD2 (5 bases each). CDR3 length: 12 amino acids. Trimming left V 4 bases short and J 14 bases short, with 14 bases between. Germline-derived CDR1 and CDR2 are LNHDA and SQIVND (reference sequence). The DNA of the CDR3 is TGTGCCAGTAGTAGCCGGGACCCTCCCCTGTTTTTT. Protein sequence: CASSSRDPPLFF. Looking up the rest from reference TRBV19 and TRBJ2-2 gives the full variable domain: DGGITQSPKYLFRKEGQNVTLSCEQNLNHDAMYWYRQDPGQGLRLIYYSQIVNDFQKGDIAEGYSVSREKKESFPLTVTSAQKNPTAFYLCASSSRDPPLFFGEGSRLTVL.

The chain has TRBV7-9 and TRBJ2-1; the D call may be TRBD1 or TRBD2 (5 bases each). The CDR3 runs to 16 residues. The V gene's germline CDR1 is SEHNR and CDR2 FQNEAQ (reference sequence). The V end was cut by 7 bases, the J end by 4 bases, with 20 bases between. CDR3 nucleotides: TGTGCCAGCATCCCTTCGGGGCAGCTTATTTACAATGAGCAGTTCTTC. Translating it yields CASIPSGQLIYNEQFF.

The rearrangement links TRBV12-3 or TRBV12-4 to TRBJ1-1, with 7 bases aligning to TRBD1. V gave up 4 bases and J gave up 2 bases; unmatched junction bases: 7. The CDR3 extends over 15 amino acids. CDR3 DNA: TGTGCCAGCAGTTCAAGACAGGGTTATAACACTGAAGCTTTCTTT. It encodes CASSSRQGYNTEAFF.

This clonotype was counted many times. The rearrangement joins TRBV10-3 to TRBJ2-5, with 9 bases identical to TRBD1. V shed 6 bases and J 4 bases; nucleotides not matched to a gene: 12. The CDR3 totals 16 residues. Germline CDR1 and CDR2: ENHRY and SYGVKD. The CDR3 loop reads CAISSNSGQGRETQYF. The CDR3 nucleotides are TGTGCCATCAGCTCGAACAGTGGACAGGGGAGAGAGACCCAGTACTTC.

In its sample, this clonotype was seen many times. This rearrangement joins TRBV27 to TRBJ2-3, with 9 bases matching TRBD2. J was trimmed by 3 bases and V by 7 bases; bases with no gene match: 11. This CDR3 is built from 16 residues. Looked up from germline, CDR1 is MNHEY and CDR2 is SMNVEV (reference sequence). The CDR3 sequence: CASTRLGGLATDTQYF. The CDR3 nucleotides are TGTGCCAGCACTCGCCTGGGGGGACTAGCTACAGATACGCAGTATTTT.

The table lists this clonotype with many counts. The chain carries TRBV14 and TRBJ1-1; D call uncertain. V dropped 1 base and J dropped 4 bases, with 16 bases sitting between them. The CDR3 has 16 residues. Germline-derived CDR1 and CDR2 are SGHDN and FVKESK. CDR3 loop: CASSQAATRRGTEAFF. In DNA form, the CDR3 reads TGTGCCAGCAGCCAAGCGGCAACACGCCGGGGCACTGAAGCTTTCTTT.

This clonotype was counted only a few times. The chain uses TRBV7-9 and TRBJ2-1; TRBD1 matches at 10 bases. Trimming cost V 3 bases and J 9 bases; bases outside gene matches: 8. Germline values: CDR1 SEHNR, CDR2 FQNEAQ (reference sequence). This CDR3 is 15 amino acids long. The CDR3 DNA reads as TGTGCCAGCAGCTTGCGCGGGACAGGGGAAGGTGAGCAGTTCTTC. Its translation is CASSLRGTGEGEQFF.

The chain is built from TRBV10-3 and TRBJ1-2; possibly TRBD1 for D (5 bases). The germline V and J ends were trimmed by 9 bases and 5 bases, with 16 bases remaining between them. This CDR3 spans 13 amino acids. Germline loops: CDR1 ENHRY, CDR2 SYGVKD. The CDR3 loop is CAIFGTAHYGYTF. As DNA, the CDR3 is TGTGCCATTTTCGGGACGGCACATTATGGCTACACCTTC.

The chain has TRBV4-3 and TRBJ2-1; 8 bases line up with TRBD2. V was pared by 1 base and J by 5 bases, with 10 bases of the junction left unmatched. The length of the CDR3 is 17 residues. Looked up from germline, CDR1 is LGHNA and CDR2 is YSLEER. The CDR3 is CASSQGRGRSSDNEQFF. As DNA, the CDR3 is TGCGCCAGCAGCCAAGGGCGCGGGAGGTCTTCGGACAATGAGCAGTTCTTC.

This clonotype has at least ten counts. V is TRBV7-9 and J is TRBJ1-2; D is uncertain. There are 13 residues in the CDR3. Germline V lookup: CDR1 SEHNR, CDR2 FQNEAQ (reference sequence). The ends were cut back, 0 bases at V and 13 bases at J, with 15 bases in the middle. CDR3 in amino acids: CASSLADFSRGTF. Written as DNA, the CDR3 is TGTGCCAGCAGCTTAGCTGACTTCTCTCGTGGCACCTTC.

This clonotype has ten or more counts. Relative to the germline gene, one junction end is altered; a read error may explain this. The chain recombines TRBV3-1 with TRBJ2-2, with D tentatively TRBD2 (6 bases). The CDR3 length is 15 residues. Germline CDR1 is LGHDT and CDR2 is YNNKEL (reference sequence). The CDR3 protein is CASSHGTSSTGKLFF. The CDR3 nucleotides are TGTGCCAGCAGCCATGGGACTTCCAGCACCGGGAAGCTGTTTTTT.

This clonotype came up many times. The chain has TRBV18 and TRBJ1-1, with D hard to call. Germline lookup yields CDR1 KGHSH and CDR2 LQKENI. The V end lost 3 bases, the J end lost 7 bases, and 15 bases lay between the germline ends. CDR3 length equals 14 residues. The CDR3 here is CASSPRGGLYEAFF. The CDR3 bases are TGTGCCAGCTCACCCCGGGGAGGGCTGTATGAAGCTTTCTTT.

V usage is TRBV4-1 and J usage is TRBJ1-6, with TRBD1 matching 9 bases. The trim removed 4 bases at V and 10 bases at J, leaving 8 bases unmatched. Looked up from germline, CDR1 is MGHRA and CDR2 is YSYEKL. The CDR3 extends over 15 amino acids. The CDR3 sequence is CASSLSGTGYSPLHF. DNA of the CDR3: TGCGCCAGCAGCCTCTCCGGGACAGGGTACTCACCCCTCCACTTT.

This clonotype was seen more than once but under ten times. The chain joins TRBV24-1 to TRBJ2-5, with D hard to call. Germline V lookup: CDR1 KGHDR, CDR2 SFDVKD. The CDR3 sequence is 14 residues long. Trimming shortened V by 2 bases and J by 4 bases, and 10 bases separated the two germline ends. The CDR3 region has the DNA TGTGCCACCAGTGATTCCGGCACTGCAGAGACCCAGTACTTC. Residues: CATSDSGTAETQYF.

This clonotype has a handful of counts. CDR3 loop: CASSYPSDRGGEQYF. For the CDR3, the DNA is TGTGCCAGCAGTTACCCGTCGGACAGGGGCGGCGAGCAGTACTTC. The rearrangement links TRBV6-6 to TRBJ2-7; 9 bases fit TRBD1. The CDR3 is 15 residues long. Trimming took 2 bases from V and 6 from J; bases not matched to a gene: 8. Germline lookup yields CDR1 MNHNY and CDR2 SVGAGI (reference sequence).

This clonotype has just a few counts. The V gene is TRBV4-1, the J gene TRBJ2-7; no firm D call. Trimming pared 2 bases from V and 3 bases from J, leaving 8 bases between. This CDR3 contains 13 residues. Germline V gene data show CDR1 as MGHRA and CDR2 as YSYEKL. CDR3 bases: TGCGCCAGCAGCCAACACTCTTACTACGAGCAGTACTTC. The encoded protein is CASSQHSYYEQYF.